This T cell receptor beta chain was sequenced for a study of identical twins. Study observations and caveats: Cord blood beta clonotypes that were abundant carried fewer insertions, and memory repertoires showed no such trend. Surplus twin overlap in beta out-of-frame sequences was less pronounced.

V lost 3 bases to trimming and J lost 1 base; unmatched junction nucleotides: 4. Germline V CDR1 and CDR2: DFQATT, SNEGSKA (reference sequence). The length of the CDR3 is 15 residues. TCRdb redid the calling of the 5' RACE reads with MiXCR, one entry per CDR3 protein. This sample yields 250,000 or so distinct CDR3 sequences, of which 10% to 15% are seen a single time; 3.5% to 5% belongs to the top ten. In its sample, this clonotype was seen a few times. Antigen specificity is unknown. This sample was also put to use in a study of yellow fever vaccine responses in identical twins.

This receptor was identified in a woman in her late teens or twenties in good health. The sample comprised memory (CD45RO+) T cells sorted from blood. The chain recombines TRBV20-1 with TRBJ2-3; 10 bases match TRBD2. The CDR3 region has the DNA TGCAGTGCTAGGGTAGCGGGAGGAGGCACAGATACGCAGTATTTT. Its protein is CSARVAGGGTDTQYF.